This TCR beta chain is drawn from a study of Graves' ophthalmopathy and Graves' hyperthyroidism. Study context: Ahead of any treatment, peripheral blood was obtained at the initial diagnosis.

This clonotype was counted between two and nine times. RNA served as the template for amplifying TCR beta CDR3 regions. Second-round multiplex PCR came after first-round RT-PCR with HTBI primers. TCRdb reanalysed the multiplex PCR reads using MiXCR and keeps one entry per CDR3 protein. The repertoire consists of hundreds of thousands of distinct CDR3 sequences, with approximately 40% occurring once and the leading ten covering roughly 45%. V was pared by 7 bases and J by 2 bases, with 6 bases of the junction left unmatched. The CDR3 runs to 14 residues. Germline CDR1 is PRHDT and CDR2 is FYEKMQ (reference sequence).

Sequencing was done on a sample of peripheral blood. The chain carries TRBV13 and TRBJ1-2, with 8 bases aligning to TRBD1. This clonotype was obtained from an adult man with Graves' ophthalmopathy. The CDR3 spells CASTGQGLNYGYTF. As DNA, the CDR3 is TGTGCCAGCACCGGACAGGGTTTGAACTATGGCTACACCTTC.